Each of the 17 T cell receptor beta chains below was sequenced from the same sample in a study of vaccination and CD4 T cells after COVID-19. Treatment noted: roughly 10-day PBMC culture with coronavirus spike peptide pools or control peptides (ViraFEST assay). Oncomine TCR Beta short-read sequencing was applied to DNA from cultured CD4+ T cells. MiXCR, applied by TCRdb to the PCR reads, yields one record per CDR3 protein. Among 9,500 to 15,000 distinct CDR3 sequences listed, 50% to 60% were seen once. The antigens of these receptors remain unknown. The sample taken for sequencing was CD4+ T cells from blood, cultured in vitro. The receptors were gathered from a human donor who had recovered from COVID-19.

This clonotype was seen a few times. The CDR3 region is CASSRRTTEAFF. The CDR3 bases are TGTGCCAGCAGCCGACGGACCACTGAAGCTTTCTTT. This rearrangement joins TRBV2 to TRBJ1-1, with D uncertain. CDR1 is SNHLY, CDR2 FYNNEI, per germline. The V end lost 6 bases, the J end lost 4 bases, and 9 bases lay between the germline ends. This CDR3 is 12 amino acids long.

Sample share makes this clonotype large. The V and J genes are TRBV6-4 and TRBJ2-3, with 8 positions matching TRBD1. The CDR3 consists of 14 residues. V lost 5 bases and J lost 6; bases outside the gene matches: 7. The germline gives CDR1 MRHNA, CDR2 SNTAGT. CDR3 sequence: CASSMDRVHDTQYF. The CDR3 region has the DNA TGTGCCAGCAGTATGGACAGGGTGCATGATACGCAGTATTTT.

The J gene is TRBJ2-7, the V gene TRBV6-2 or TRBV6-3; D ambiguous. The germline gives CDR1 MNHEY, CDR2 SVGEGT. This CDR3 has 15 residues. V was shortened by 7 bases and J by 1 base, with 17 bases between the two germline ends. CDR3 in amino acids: CASTPGGRKSYEQYF. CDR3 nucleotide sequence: TGTGCCAGCACCCCCGGCGGTAGGAAATCCTACGAGCAGTACTTC.

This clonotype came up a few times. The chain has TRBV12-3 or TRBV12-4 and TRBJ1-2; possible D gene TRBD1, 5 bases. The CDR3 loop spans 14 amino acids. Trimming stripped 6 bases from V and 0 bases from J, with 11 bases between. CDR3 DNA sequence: TGTGCCAGCAGAATGACAGCACCTAACTATGGCTACACCTTC. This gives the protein CASRMTAPNYGYTF.

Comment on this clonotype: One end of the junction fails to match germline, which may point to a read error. Here the CDR3 reads CASSYTTGTEAFF. CDR3 nucleotides: TGTGCTAGCAGCTACACAACCGGGACAGAAGCTTTCTTT. V and J are TRBV7-7 and TRBJ1-1; TRBD1 might be the D (6 bases). Germline V lookup: CDR1 SSHAT, CDR2 FNYEAQ (reference sequence). This CDR3 is 13 amino acids long.

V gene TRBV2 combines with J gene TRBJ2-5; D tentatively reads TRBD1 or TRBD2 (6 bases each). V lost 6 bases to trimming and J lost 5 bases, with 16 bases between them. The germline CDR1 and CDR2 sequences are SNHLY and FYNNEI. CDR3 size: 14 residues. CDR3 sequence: CASRPSTRGETQYF. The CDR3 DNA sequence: TGTGCCAGCAGGCCGTCGACTAGGGGGGAGACCCAGTACTTC.

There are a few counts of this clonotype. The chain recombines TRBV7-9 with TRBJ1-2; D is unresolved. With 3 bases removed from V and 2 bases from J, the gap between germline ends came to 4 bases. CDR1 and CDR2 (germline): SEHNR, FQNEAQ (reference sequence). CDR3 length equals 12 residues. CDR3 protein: CASSFENYGYTF. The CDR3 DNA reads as TGTGCCAGCAGCTTCGAAAACTATGGCTACACCTTC.

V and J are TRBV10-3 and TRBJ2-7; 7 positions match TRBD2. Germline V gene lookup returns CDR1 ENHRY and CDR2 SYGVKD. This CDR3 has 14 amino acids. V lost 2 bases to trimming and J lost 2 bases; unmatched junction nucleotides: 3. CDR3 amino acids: CAISEVGGTYEQYF. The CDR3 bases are TGTGCCATCAGTGAGGTGGGGGGGACCTACGAGCAGTACTTC.

Here the CDR3 DNA reads TGTGCCAGCAGCTTAGCCAGGGAGTCCTATGGCTACACCTTC. Protein sequence: CASSLARESYGYTF. The chain recombines TRBV7-8 with TRBJ1-2, with D tentatively TRBD1 (5 bases). CDR3 length: 14 amino acids. CDR1 SGHVS and CDR2 FQNEAQ come from the germline V gene. V was pared by 0 bases and J by 4 bases, with 9 bases between. The variable domain in full, with the rest retrieved from reference TRBV7-8 and TRBJ1-2, is GAGVSQSPRYKVAKRGQDVALRCDPISGHVSLFWYQQALGQGPEFLTYFQNEAQLDKSGLPSDRFFAERPEGSVSTLKIQRTQQEDSAVYLCASSLARESYGYTFGSGTRLTVV.

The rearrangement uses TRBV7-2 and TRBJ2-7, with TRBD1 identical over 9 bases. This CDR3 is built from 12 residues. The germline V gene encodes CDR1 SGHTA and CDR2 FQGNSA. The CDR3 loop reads CATGTGTYEQYF. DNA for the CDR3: TGTGCTACCGGGACAGGGACTTACGAGCAGTACTTC.

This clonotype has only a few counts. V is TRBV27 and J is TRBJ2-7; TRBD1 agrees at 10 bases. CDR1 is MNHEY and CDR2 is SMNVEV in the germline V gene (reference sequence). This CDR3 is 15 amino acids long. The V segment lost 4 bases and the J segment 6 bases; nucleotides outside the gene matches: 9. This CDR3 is CASSSQTGGLGEQYF. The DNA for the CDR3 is TGTGCCAGCAGTTCCCAGACAGGGGGCCTTGGCGAGCAGTACTTC.

The DNA of the CDR3 is TGTGCCAGCACCTTTAGGGGGGGAATTATGGAGACTGAAGCTTTCTTT. Translating it yields CASTFRGGIMETEAFF. This chain connects TRBV12-3 or TRBV12-4 to TRBJ1-1; TRBD1 might be the D (6 bases). The V end lost 7 bases, the J end lost 5 bases, and 23 bases lay between the germline ends. This CDR3 spans 16 amino acids.

DNA of the CDR3: TGTGCCAGCAGCGCCGGGACAGTTAGCACAGATACGCAGTATTTT. This translates into CASSAGTVSTDTQYF. V and J are TRBV7-6 and TRBJ2-3, with TRBD1 matching 7 bases. Germline values: CDR1 SGHVS, CDR2 FNYEAQ. The length of the CDR3 is 15 residues. Trimming cost V 5 bases and J 0 bases; bases outside gene matches: 5.

The CDR3 region is CSAYTGLNQPQHF. The CDR3 DNA reads TGCAGTGCTTACACAGGGCTCAATCAGCCCCAGCATTTT. The V and J genes are TRBV20-1 and TRBJ1-5, with a tentative D call TRBD1 (6 bases). CDR3 length equals 13 residues. CDR1 is DFQATT, CDR2 SNEGSKA, per germline (reference sequence). V was pared by 5 bases and J by 3 bases, with 11 bases between.

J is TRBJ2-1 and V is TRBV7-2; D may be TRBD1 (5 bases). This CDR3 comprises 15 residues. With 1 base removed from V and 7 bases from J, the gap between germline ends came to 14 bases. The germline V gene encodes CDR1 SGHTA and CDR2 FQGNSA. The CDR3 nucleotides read TGTGCCAGCAGCTTAGGATCGAGCAGGGTTAATGAGCAGTTCTTC. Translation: CASSLGSSRVNEQFF.

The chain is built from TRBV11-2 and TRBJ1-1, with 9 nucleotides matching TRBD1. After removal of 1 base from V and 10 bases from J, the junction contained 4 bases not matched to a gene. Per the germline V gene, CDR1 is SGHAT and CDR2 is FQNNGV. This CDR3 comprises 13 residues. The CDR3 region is CASSLADRGRAFF. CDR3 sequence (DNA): TGTGCCAGCAGCTTAGCGGACAGGGGAAGAGCTTTCTTT.

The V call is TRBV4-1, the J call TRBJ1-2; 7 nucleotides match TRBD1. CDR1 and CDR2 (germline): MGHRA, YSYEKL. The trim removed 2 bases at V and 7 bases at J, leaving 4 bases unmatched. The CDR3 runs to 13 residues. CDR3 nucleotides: TGCGCCAGCAGCCAACGACAGGGTGGTGGCTACACCTTC. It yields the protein CASSQRQGGGYTF.